This T cell receptor (beta chain) was captured in a study of identical twins. Study results and caveats: Insertions were fewer in abundant cord blood beta clonotypes, whereas memory repertoires showed none of this pattern.

Trimming removed 5 bases from V and 3 bases from J, with 20 bases in between. Germline V gene data show CDR1 as SEHNR and CDR2 as FQNEAQ (reference sequence). The CDR3 covers 16 residues. There are many counts of this clonotype. The antigen is not known. Template switching (which added a universal primer site) was used, and cDNA carried unique molecular identifiers. MiXCR, applied by TCRdb to the 5' RACE reads, yields one record per CDR3 protein. This sample carries 550,000 to 800,000 distinct CDR3 sequences, less than 9% of them seen once, and the ten largest clones take 1.6%. The same data also contributed to another study, on yellow fever vaccine responses in identical twins.

This receptor was taken from a woman aged 18-29 years in good health. The sequencing input was PBMCs. This chain uses TRBV7-9 with TRBJ2-7; a weak D match, TRBD1 (6 bases). The CDR3 bases are TGTGCCAGCAGCCCCCAACAGGGCTCTGGCTACTACGAGCAGTACTTC. Residues: CASSPQQGSGYYEQYF.